This is a list of T cell receptor beta chains from one sample in a study of cytomegalovirus exposure and HLA in healthy donors. Clones were read by immunoSEQ multiplex PCR, and TCRdb kept only the in-frame ones, dropping some. The table has 130,000 to 150,000 clones, around 80% seen once. The sequencing sample was made of PBMCs. These receptors all stem from a woman between 45 and 65 years old in good health and CMV-seropositive. The CDR3 runs from the conserved cysteine through the conserved F or W. The D gene is left open where the match is weak. Clone size is shown for a subset of rows, as once, few, many or a class of expanded clone.

clone_size	d_call	j_call	v_call	cdr3_nt	cdr3_aa
NA	TRBD2	TRBJ2-2	TRBV6-4	TGTGCCAGCCGTCCCGGACGGGGGGAAACCGGGGAGCTGTTTTTT	CASRPGRGETGELFF
NA	NA	TRBJ1-1	TRBV6-5	TGTGCCAGCAGATTAGGGGGAGAGAACACTGAAGCTTTCTTT	CASRLGGENTEAFF
NA	TRBD1	TRBJ2-7	TRBV18	TGTGCCAGCTCCCCGGGGACAGGAACGGGCGAGCAGTACTTC	CASSPGTGTGEQYF
NA	TRBD2	TRBJ2-1	TRBV7-2	TGTGCCAGCAGCTTAAGGGCTCCCGGGGGAGGGAATGAGCAGTTCTTC	CASSLRAPGGGNEQFF
NA	NA	TRBJ1-1	TRBV9	TGTGCCAGCAGCCCGGGGGTGGTCCCTGAAGCTTTCTTT	CASSPGVVPEAFF
NA	NA	TRBJ1-4	TRBV6-1	TGTGCCAGCAGGATCGGAGTAGAAAAACTGTTTTTT	CASRIGVEKLFF
NA	NA	TRBJ2-1	TRBV11-2	TGTGCCAGCAGCTCGGGTCTAAGCGTGATCTACAATGAGCAGTTCTTC	CASSSGLSVIYNEQFF
NA	TRBD1	TRBJ1-2	TRBV6-1	TGTGCCAGCAGTGAAGCTTACTGGGACAGGGGACATTATGGCTACACCTTC	CASSEAYWDRGHYGYTF
NA	TRBD2	TRBJ2-1	TRBV29-1	TGCAGCGTCCTCCCACAGCGGGGTTTGAACAATGAGCAGTTCTTC	CSVLPQRGLNNEQFF
NA	TRBD1	TRBJ1-5	TRBV5-4	TGTGCCAGCAGCCTAGGGACAGGGGCCCGTCAGCCCCAGCATTTT	CASSLGTGARQPQHF
NA	NA	TRBJ1-5	TRBV2	TGTGCCAGCAGTGATGAGCAGGGTAGTCAGCCCCAGCATTTT	CASSDEQGSQPQHF
NA	NA	TRBJ2-1	TRBV19	TGTGCCAGTAGTACTACACAGGGAAATGAGCAGTTCTTC	CASSTTQGNEQFF
NA	NA	TRBJ1-1	TRBV5-8	TGTGCCAGCAGCCTCCTGGCCGGGGGGCGGACTGAAGCTTTCTTT	CASSLLAGGRTEAFF
NA	NA	TRBJ1-1	TRBV6-1	TGTGCCCTAAGGATGGAGTTGAACACTGAAGCTTTCTTT	CALRMELNTEAFF
NA	NA	TRBJ2-7	TRBV9	TGTGCCAGCAGCGAAACAGACGGTCCCTACGAGCAGTACTTC	CASSETDGPYEQYF
NA	NA	TRBJ1-1	TRBV10-3	TGTGCCATCAGACAGACACCCTGGAACACTGAAGCTTTCTTT	CAIRQTPWNTEAFF
NA	NA	TRBJ1-5	TRBV6-6	TGTGCCAGCAGATCCAGGGCGAGCAATCAGCCCCAGCATTTT	CASRSRASNQPQHF
NA	NA	TRBJ1-4	TRBV18	TGTGCCAGCTCACCCCAACGGTCCCCCCTTAATGAAAAACTGTTTTTT	CASSPQRSPLNEKLFF
NA	TRBD1	TRBJ1-2	TRBV10-3	TGTGCCATCAGTGATAGTACAGGGGTAGGCTACACCTTC	CAISDSTGVGYTF
NA	NA	TRBJ2-2	TRBV10-1	TGCGCCAGCAGTGCCCCCCCCAGACTGGATAGAGATAGTTGGGACACCGGGGAGCTGTTTTTT	CASSAPPRLDRDSWDTGELFF
NA	TRBD1	TRBJ2-1	TRBV4-3	TGCGCCAGCAGCCAGGACAGGGGGCTGGGTGTCGGTGAGCAGTTCTTC	CASSQDRGLGVGEQFF
NA	TRBD1	TRBJ2-5	TRBV5-1	TGCGCCAGCAGAAGACAGGGCCAAGAGACCCAGTACTTC	CASRRQGQETQYF
once	NA	TRBJ1-2	TRBV6-6	TGTGCCAGCAGTTACTCCGAAACGGACAGTTATGGCTACACCTTC	CASSYSETDSYGYTF
NA	NA	TRBJ1-4	TRBV5-4	TGTGCCAGCAGCGGAGGACAGTATGAAAAACTGTTTTTT	CASSGGQYEKLFF
NA	NA	TRBJ1-2	TRBV19	TGTGCCAGTAGTATAGTTGCAGGGGCCCGCCCCTATGGCTACACCTTC	CASSIVAGARPYGYTF
few	NA	TRBJ1-1	TRBV29-1	TGCAGCGTTGAAGATATCACAGATGAAGCTTTCTTT	CSVEDITDEAFF
once	TRBD2	TRBJ2-3	TRBV5-1	TGCGCCAGCGGGGTAAGCGGGGGCGCCTCGATGTCGCAGTATTTT	CASGVSGGASMSQYF
many	TRBD1	TRBJ2-7	TRBV6-4	TGTGCCAGCAGTGAAGGACAGGGGAGCCACGAGCAGTACTTC	CASSEGQGSHEQYF
NA	TRBD1	TRBJ1-2	TRBV7-2	TGTGCCAGCAGCCCCGGACAGGGCGCTAACTATGGCTACACCTTC	CASSPGQGANYGYTF
NA	NA	TRBJ2-3	TRBV28	TGTGCCAGCAGTTTCGTCGCGGGCACAGATACGCAGTATTTT	CASSFVAGTDTQYF
NA	TRBD1	TRBJ2-1	TRBV5-1	TGCGCCAGCAGCGGGGGACAGGGAAGACACAATGAGCAGTTCTTC	CASSGGQGRHNEQFF
NA	NA	TRBJ1-6	TRBV7-3	TGTGCCAGCAGCCCCCTCATCGGTTCACCCCTCCACTTT	CASSPLIGSPLHF
NA	TRBD1	TRBJ1-3	TRBV4-1	TGCGCCAGCAGCCACAAGGGGGCGAATGGAAGCACCATATATTTT	CASSHKGANGSTIYF
NA	NA	TRBJ1-4	TRBV28	TGTGCCAGCAACCGGGGAGGGCAGCCACTGTTACGACTGTTTTTT	CASNRGGQPLLRLFF
NA	NA	TRBJ2-1	TRBV6-5	TGTGCCAGCAGTTACTCCGGCCGTCGGGATGAGCAGTTCTTC	CASSYSGRRDEQFF
NA	TRBD2	TRBJ2-5	TRBV10-3	TGTGCCATCAGTGGCCTAGCGGGAGGAGAGACCCAGTACTTC	CAISGLAGGETQYF
few	NA	TRBJ1-2	TRBV12-5	TGTGCTAGTGGTACGAGGCTTACTGGCGACTATGGCTACACCTTC	CASGTRLTGDYGYTF
NA	NA	TRBJ2-7	TRBV5-1	TGCGCCAGCAGCTTGGAGTACGAGCAGTACTTC	CASSLEYEQYF
once	TRBD1	TRBJ2-1	TRBV6-6	TGTGCCAGCATGATACAGGGGGTTCTTGGGAATGAGCAGTTCTTC	CASMIQGVLGNEQFF
NA	TRBD1	TRBJ1-1	TRBV19	TGTGCCAGTATTTTGGGGGACAGTGAAGCTTTCTTT	CASILGDSEAFF
NA	TRBD1	TRBJ2-7	TRBV28	TGTGCCAGCAGTTTATCCGGGGGACAGGGGGATACCTACGAGCAGTACTTC	CASSLSGGQGDTYEQYF
NA	NA	TRBJ1-2	TRBV5-1	TGCGCCAGCAGCTTGGAGGGACGGGGGGGCTATGGCTACACCTTC	CASSLEGRGGYGYTF
few	NA	TRBJ1-5	TRBV7-2	TGTGCCAGCAGCTTTTATAGCAATCAGCCCCAGCATTTT	CASSFYSNQPQHF
NA	NA	TRBJ2-1	TRBV7-3	TGTGCCAGCAGCCCCAGACAGGACGGCAATGAGCAGTTCTTC	CASSPRQDGNEQFF
NA	NA	TRBJ1-2	TRBV6-4	TGTGCCAGCAGGTCGGTTGTTGGCTACACCTTC	CASRSVVGYTF
NA	NA	TRBJ1-2	TRBV15	TGTGCCACCAGCCAAGGAGGTGGAGACTATGGCTACACCTTC	CATSQGGGDYGYTF
NA	NA	TRBJ1-1	TRBV2	TGTGCCAGCAGTCAGAGGGGGGGCACTGAAGCTTTCTTT	CASSQRGGTEAFF
NA	TRBD1	TRBJ2-5	TRBV5-1	TGCGCCAGCAGCTCTCGGACAGGGGGGGAGACCCAGTACTTC	CASSSRTGGETQYF
NA	TRBD1	TRBJ2-7	TRBV19	TGTGCCAGTAGTATAGGACAGGGGCGCTACGAGCAGTACTTC	CASSIGQGRYEQYF
NA	NA	TRBJ2-5	TRBV2	TGTGCCAGCGGCGGCGCAGAGACCCAGTACTTC	CASGGAETQYF
NA	NA	TRBJ1-5	TRBV2	TGTGCCAGCAGTGACAGGGTTGGCAGGGCTAGTCAGCCCCAGCATTTT	CASSDRVGRASQPQHF
NA	NA	TRBJ2-7	TRBV11-2	TGTGCCAGCAGCATAAACCGGGTCCACTCCTACGAGCAGTACTTC	CASSINRVHSYEQYF
NA	NA	TRBJ1-4	TRBV19	TGTGCCAGTAGTATAGTAAGCGGGGTCGGTTTATCCGAAAAACTGTTTTTT	CASSIVSGVGLSEKLFF
NA	NA	TRBJ2-5	TRBV5-4	TGTGCCAGCAGCCCATGGGCCTTCCAAGAGACCCAGTACTTC	CASSPWAFQETQYF